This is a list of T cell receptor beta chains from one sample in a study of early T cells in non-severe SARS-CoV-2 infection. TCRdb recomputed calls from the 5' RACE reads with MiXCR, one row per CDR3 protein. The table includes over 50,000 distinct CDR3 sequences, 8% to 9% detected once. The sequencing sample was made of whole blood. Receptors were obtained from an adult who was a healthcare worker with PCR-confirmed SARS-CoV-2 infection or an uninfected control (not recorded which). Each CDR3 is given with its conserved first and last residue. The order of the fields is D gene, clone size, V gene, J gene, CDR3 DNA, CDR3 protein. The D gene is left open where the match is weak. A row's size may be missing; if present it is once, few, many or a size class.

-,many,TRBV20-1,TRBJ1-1,TGCAGTGCCAAAGGATGGGAGGGCACTGAAGCTTTCTTT,CSAKGWEGTEAFF
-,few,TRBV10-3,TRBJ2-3,TGTGCCATCAGTGGACCCCCACCACAGTCCGATACGCAGTATTTT,CAISGPPPQSDTQYF
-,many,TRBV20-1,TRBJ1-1,TGCAGTGCTAAAGGAAACACTGAAGCTTTCTTT,CSAKGNTEAFF
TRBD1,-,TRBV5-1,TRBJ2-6,TGCGCCAGCAGCTTTGGGCAGGGGGCGTATGGGGCCAACGTCCTGACTTTC,CASSFGQGAYGANVLTF
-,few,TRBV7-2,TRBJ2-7,TGTGCCAGCAGCTCTCGGACTTTAACTTCCTACGAGCAGTACTTC,CASSSRTLTSYEQYF
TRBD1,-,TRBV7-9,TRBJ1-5,TGTGCCAGCAGCTCACAGGGGAATCGCAATCAGCCCCAGCATTTT,CASSSQGNRNQPQHF
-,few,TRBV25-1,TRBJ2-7,TGTGCCAGCAGTGGACCTCAGGGTTACGAGCAGTACTTC,CASSGPQGYEQYF
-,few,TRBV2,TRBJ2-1,TGTGCCAGTACGATGGGCAATGAGCAGTTCTTC,CASTMGNEQFF
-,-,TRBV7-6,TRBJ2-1,TGTGCCAGCAGCTCCGTACTAGCATATGAGCAGTTCTTC,CASSSVLAYEQFF
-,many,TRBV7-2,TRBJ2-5,TGTGCCAGCATTTGTACCCTCCCAGAAAACCAAGAGACCCAGTACTTC,CASICTLPENQETQYF
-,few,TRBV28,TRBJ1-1,TGTGCCAGCAGTTTTAAGGACTTCCTCGTTACGGGGGCTGAAGTTTTCTTT,CASSFKDFLVTGAEVFF
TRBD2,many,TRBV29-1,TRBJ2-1,TGCAGCGTGGTAGCGGGAGGGTACCCTGACAATGAGCAGTTCTTC,CSVVAGGYPDNEQFF
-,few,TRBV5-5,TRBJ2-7,TGTGCCAGCAGCTTAGGAGCCAGGGAGCAGTACTTC,CASSLGAREQYF
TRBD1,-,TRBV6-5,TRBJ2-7,TGTGCCAGCAGTTCCTTCGGGACAGGGGCTAAGGAGCAGTACTTC,CASSSFGTGAKEQYF
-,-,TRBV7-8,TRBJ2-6,TGTGCCCTCGGCACCTCTGGGGCCAACGTCCTGACTTTC,CALGTSGANVLTF
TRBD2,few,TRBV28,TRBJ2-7,TGTGCCAGCAGACTAGCGGGACTCGACGAGCAGTACTTC,CASRLAGLDEQYF
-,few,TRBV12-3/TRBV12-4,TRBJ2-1,TGTGCCAGCAGTCTAAGGGGGTCTTACAATGAGCAGTTCTTC,CASSLRGSYNEQFF
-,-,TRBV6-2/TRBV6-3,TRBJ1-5,TGTGCCAGCAGTCCCAGGGGACAGCCCCAGCATTTT,CASSPRGQPQHF
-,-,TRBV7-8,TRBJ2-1,TGTGCCAGCAGCTTAGCGGGACTCCGAAACGGTGAGCAGTTCTTC,CASSLAGLRNGEQFF
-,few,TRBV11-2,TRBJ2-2,TGTGCCAGCAGCATGGTGTGGGCAAAGACCGGGGAGCTGTTTTTT,CASSMVWAKTGELFF
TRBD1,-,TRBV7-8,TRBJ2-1,TGTGCCAGCAGCTCCACCTCTCGGAACAGGGGAACGGGCAATGAGCAGTTCTTC,CASSSTSRNRGTGNEQFF
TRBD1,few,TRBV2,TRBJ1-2,TGTGCCAAACAAACAGGGGCGGATGGCTACACCTTC,CAKQTGADGYTF
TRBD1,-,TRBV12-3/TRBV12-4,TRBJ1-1,TGTGCCAGCAGTAGGACAGGTTATGTAGCTTTCTTT,CASSRTGYVAFF
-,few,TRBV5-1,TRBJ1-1,TGCGCCAGCAGCTTGGGCCCGGGGTTAGGAACTGAAGCTTTCTTT,CASSLGPGLGTEAFF
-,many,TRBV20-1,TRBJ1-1,TGCAGTGTTAGACCTGGGTACACTGAAGCTTTCTTT,CSVRPGYTEAFF
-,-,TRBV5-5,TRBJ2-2,TGTGCCAGCAATCGTCAGGGGGGCCACACCGGGGAGCTGTTTTTT,CASNRQGGHTGELFF
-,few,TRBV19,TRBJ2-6,TGTGCCAGTAGTATGGACAGACGGATGTCTGGGGCCAACGTCCTGACTTTC,CASSMDRRMSGANVLTF
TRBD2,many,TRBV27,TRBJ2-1,TGTGCCAGCAGACCCAGGACTAGCGGGGGGGAGCAGTTCTTC,CASRPRTSGGEQFF
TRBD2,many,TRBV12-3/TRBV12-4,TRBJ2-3,TGTGCCAGCAGAAACGGCGGGGGTACCACAGATACGCAGTATTTT,CASRNGGGTTDTQYF
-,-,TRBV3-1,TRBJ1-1,TGTGCCAGCAGCCAATATATGAACACTGAAGCTTTCTTT,CASSQYMNTEAFF
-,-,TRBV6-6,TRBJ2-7,TGTGCCAGCAGGGACGACCTGGGCGAGCAGTACTTC,CASRDDLGEQYF
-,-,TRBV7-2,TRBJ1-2,TGTGCCAGCAGCTTAGCGGGGCCCCTGGGCTACACCTTC,CASSLAGPLGYTF
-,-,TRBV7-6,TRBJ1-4,TGTGCCAGCAGCTTCGCGGGTCCAACTAATGAAAAACTGTTTTTT,CASSFAGPTNEKLFF
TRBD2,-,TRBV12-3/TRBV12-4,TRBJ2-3,TGTGCCAGCAAAATTGGGACTAGCGGCCAAGGTACGCAGTATTTT,CASKIGTSGQGTQYF
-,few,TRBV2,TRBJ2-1,TGTGCCAGCATTGGGGCGGGCAGCTACAATGAGCAGTTCTTC,CASIGAGSYNEQFF
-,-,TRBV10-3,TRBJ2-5,TGTGCCATCAGTGTAGCGCACCAAGAGACCCAGTACTTC,CAISVAHQETQYF
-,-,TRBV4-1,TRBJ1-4,TGCGCCAGCAGCCAAGATGGGGCAGCAACTAATGAAAAACTGTTTTTT,CASSQDGAATNEKLFF